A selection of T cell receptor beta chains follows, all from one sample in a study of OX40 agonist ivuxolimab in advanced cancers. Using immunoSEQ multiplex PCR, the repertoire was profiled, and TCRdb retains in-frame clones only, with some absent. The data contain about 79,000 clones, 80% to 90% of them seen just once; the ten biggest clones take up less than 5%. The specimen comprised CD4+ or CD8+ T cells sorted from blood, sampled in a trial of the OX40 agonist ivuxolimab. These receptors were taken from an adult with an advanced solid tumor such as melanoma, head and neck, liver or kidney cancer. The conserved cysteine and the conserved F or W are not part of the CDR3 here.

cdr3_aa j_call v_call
ASSLQQNTEAF TRBJ1-1 TRBV7-8
ASSPLPDRGDEQF TRBJ2-1 TRBV4-1
ASSVMGGGNYGYT TRBJ1-2 TRBV9
ASRRGMKTQY TRBJ2-5 TRBV28
ASSPLYSGSRGYNEQF TRBJ2-1 TRBV28
ASSLMSAYYEQY TRBJ2-7 TRBV5-1
ASALQGIKGYT TRBJ1-2 TRBV12-5
ASSQALDQPQH TRBJ1-5 TRBV4-2
ASSSQGETNEKLF TRBJ1-4 TRBV5-4
ASSTGTQYTDTQY TRBJ2-3 TRBV21-1
ASSYPPDTQY TRBJ2-3 TRBV6-6
ASSYGTGGSYEQY TRBJ2-7 TRBV5-4
ASSLVAGAKGYT TRBJ1-2 TRBV28
ASSLSGWNTGELF TRBJ2-2 TRBV11-2